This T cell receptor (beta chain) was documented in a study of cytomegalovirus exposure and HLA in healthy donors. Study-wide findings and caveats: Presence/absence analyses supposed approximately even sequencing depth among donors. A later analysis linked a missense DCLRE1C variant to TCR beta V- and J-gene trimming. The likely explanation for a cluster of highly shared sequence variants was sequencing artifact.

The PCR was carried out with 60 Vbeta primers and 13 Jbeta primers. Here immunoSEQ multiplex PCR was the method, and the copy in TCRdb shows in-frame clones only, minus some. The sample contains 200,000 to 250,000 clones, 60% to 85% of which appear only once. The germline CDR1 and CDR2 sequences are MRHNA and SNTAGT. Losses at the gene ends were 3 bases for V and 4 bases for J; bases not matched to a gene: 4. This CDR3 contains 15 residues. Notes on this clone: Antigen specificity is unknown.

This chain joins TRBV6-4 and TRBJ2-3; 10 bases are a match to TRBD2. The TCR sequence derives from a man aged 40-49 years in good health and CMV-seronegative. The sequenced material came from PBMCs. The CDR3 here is CASSESGRASDTQYF. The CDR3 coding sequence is TGTGCCAGCAGTGAGAGCGGGAGGGCCTCAGATACGCAGTATTTT.